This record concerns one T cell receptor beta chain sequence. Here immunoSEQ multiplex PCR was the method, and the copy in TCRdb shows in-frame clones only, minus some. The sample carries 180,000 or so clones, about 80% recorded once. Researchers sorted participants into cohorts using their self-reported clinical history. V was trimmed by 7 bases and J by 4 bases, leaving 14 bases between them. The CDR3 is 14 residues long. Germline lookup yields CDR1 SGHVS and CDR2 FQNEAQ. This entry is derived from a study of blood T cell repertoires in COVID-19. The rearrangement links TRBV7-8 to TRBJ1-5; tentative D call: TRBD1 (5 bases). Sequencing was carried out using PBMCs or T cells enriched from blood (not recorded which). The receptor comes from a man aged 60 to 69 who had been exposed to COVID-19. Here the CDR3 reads CASNAGPLNQPQHF. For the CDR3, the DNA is TGTGCCAGCAATGCAGGGCCCCTGAATCAGCCCCAGCATTTT.